The subject of this entry is one T cell receptor (beta chain). Assay used: immunoSEQ multiplex PCR; TCRdb lists only in-frame clones, some missing. The repertoire holds tens of thousands of clones, with approximately 82% as singletons. CDR1 LNHDA and CDR2 SQIVND come from the germline V gene (reference sequence). J was trimmed by 2 bases and V by 1 base; bases with no gene match: 3. The CDR3 is 15 amino acids. The sample comes from a study of blood T cell repertoires in COVID-19. Study-wide background: T cells, B-cell-depleted T cells, or PBMCs supplied cDNA or gDNA.

The TCR comes from a man in his 60s with acute or convalescent COVID-19. The chain is built from TRBV19 and TRBJ2-7; 9 bases are shared with TRBD1. Sequencing was done on a sample of peripheral blood. The CDR3 DNA reads TGTGCCAGTAGTATAGTGGGGACAGGGACCTACGAGCAGTACTTC. Residues: CASSIVGTGTYEQYF.